Presented here are 20 T cell receptor beta chains from one specimen sequenced in a study of OX40 agonist ivuxolimab in advanced cancers. Generated by immunoSEQ multiplex PCR, the TCRdb table keeps only in-frame clones and is missing some. Of tens of thousands of clones in the sample, roughly 78% were seen once. Material: CD4+ or CD8+ T cells sorted from blood, obtained in a trial of the OX40 agonist ivuxolimab. The receptors shown here come from an adult with an advanced solid tumor such as melanoma, head and neck, liver or kidney cancer.

The chain has TRBV30 and TRBJ1-5, with 10 nucleotides matching TRBD1. Trimming cost V 2 bases and J 2 bases; bases outside gene matches: 12. From germline, CDR1 is GTSNPN and CDR2 SVGIG (reference sequence). This CDR3 has 18 residues. This chain's CDR3 is CAWSSRDRGVRGNQPQHF. Here the CDR3 DNA reads TGTGCCTGGAGTTCCCGGGACAGGGGAGTACGGGGCAATCAGCCCCAGCATTTT.

This clone has more than one count but fewer than ten. The chain carries TRBV30 and TRBJ1-1, with 7 bases lining up with TRBD1. The CDR3 loop spans 14 amino acids. Trimming at V came to 3 bases and at J to 1 base, leaving 5 bases not matched to a gene. Germline CDR1 is GTSNPN and CDR2 is SVGIG (reference sequence). CDR3 amino acids: CAWRETGKNTEAFF. As DNA, the CDR3 is TGTGCCTGGAGAGAGACAGGGAAGAACACTGAAGCTTTCTTT.

This clone came up once. This chain connects TRBV27 to TRBJ2-5, with D possibly being TRBD1 or TRBD2 (5 bases each). Germline CDR1 MNHEY, CDR2 SMNVEV (reference sequence). This CDR3 is 16 amino acids long. V shed 6 bases and J shed 10 bases, with 27 bases lying between them. The CDR3: CASSALPGASPPNQYF. The CDR3 nucleotides read TGTGCCAGCAGCGCCCTTCCCGGGGCTAGCCCCCCAAACCAGTACTTC.

The chain uses TRBV6-5 and TRBJ2-7; 7 nucleotides align to TRBD1. The CDR3 length is 12 residues. The ends lost 1 base at V and 11 bases at J; junction bases unmatched: 5. Germline CDR1 is MNHEY and CDR2 is SVGAGI. The CDR3 region has the DNA TGTGCCAGCAGTTACTTGGACAGGTTGGAGTACTTC. Amino acid sequence: CASSYLDRLEYF.

The CDR3 DNA sequence: TGTGCCACCAGCAGCCGGACAGGGCGGTACGAGCAGTACTTC. It encodes CATSSRTGRYEQYF. V and J are TRBV15 and TRBJ2-7; 8 bases are shared with TRBD1. The CDR3 has 14 amino acids. Germline lookup yields CDR1 LNHNV and CDR2 YYDKDF (reference sequence). Trimming cost V 3 bases and J 4 bases; bases outside gene matches: 5.

The chain employs TRBV11-3 and TRBJ2-1, with D perhaps matching TRBD1 (6 bases). This CDR3 region has 15 residues. V dropped 5 bases and J dropped 0 bases, with 11 bases sitting between them. Germline loops: CDR1 SGHNT, CDR2 YENEEA. CDR3 coding DNA: TGTGCCAGCAGCAGGCACAGGGTCTCCTACAATGAGCAGTTCTTC. This encodes CASSRHRVSYNEQFF. Variable domain in full (rest from reference TRBV11-3 and TRBJ2-1): EAGVVQSPRYKIIEKKQPVAFWCNPISGHNTLYWYLQNLGQGPELLIRYENEEAVDDSQLPKDRFSAERLKGVDSTLKIQPAELGDSAVYLCASSRHRVSYNEQFFGPGTRLTVL.

The rearrangement links TRBV5-4 to TRBJ2-1; D not certain. Germline V lookup: CDR1 SGHNT, CDR2 YYREEE (reference sequence). V lost 4 bases and J lost 2, with 13 bases in between. The CDR3 is 15 residues long. CDR3 DNA: TGTGCCAGCAGCCGCTCCGGGCACACCTACAATGAGCAGTTCTTC. Translation gives CASSRSGHTYNEQFF.

This clone occurred a few times. V usage is TRBV7-2 and J usage is TRBJ2-7; 11 bases map to TRBD2. V lost 2 bases, J lost 7 bases, and 10 bases stayed unmatched. Germline loops: CDR1 SGHTA, CDR2 FQGNSA. The CDR3 totals 16 residues. The CDR3 DNA sequence: TGTGCCAGCAGCTTAAGAGTGCCTAGCGGGGGGAGAGAGCAGTACTTC. Translating gives CASSLRVPSGGREQYF.

This CDR3 reads CASSRDFSSYEQYF. CDR3 coding DNA: TGTGCCAGTAGCCGGGACTTCAGCTCCTACGAGCAGTACTTC. The gene calls are TRBV19 and TRBJ2-7; TRBD2 might be the D (6 bases). CDR1 and CDR2 from the germline V gene are LNHDA and SQIVND (reference sequence). V gave up 6 bases and J gave up 0 bases, with 12 bases separating them. The length of the CDR3 is 14 residues.

The J gene is TRBJ2-7, the V gene TRBV7-2; D is perhaps TRBD1 or TRBD2 (5 bases each). The CDR3 has 14 residues. CDR1 is SGHTA and CDR2 is FQGNSA in the germline V gene. The V end was cut by 5 bases, the J end by 4 bases, with 15 bases between. The CDR3 nucleotides read TGTGCCAGCAGCCCCTTGGGGGTAGTATACGAGCAGTACTTC. As protein: CASSPLGVVYEQYF. Using reference TRBV7-2 and TRBJ2-7 for the parts outside the CDR3, the full variable domain is GAGVSQSPSNKVTEKGKDVELRCDPISGHTALYWYRQSLGQGLEFLIYFQGNSAPDKSGLPSDRFSAERTGGSVSTLTIQRTQQEDSAVYLCASSPLGVVYEQYFGPGTRLTVT.

The V gene is TRBV27, the J gene TRBJ2-1; 11 bases are shared with TRBD2. Losses at the gene ends were 6 bases for V and 2 bases for J; bases not matched to a gene: 12. Germline loops: CDR1 MNHEY, CDR2 SMNVEV (reference sequence). The length of the CDR3 is 18 residues. The CDR3: CASRGYGTSGATYNEQFF. As DNA, the CDR3 is TGTGCCAGCAGGGGATACGGGACTAGCGGCGCAACCTACAATGAGCAGTTCTTC.

The genes are TRBV15 and TRBJ1-1, with 9 bases fitting TRBD1. V gave up 3 bases and J gave up 1 base; unmatched junction bases: 6. The V gene's germline CDR1 is LNHNV and CDR2 YYDKDF (reference sequence). The CDR3 has 16 amino acids. Here the CDR3 DNA reads TGTGCCACCAGCAGCGGAGTGGGACAGGGGAACACTGAAGCTTTCTTT. This encodes CATSSGVGQGNTEAFF.

This chain uses TRBV6-5 with TRBJ1-2; 11 nucleotides align to TRBD1. Unmatched junction bases numbered 6, after V lost 8 bases and J lost 7 bases. CDR3 length: 13 residues. The germline gives CDR1 MNHEY, CDR2 SVGAGI. The CDR3 is CASRTGGRSGYTF. In nucleotides, the CDR3 is TGTGCCAGCCGGACAGGGGGCAGAAGTGGCTACACCTTC.

In this sample, this clone turned up once. V usage is TRBV28 and J usage is TRBJ2-7, with 9 bases lining up with TRBD2. Germline trimming cut 10 bases from V and 0 bases from J; bases unmatched to any gene: 4. The CDR3 has 13 residues. CDR1 MDHEN and CDR2 SYDVKM come from the germline V gene. CDR3 in amino acids: CATRLADSYEQYF. CDR3 in DNA: TGTGCCACTCGACTAGCGGACTCCTACGAGCAGTACTTC.

The chain couples TRBV19 to TRBJ2-2; 9 bases map to TRBD2. The germline gives CDR1 LNHDA, CDR2 SQIVND (reference sequence). Trimming removed 3 bases from V and 7 bases from J; junction bases left unmatched: 12. This CDR3 region has 17 residues. The CDR3 protein is CASSIPTSGRSGGELFF. CDR3 DNA: TGTGCCAGTAGTATCCCGACTAGCGGCCGATCGGGCGGGGAGCTGTTTTTT.

The J gene is TRBJ1-1, the V gene TRBV5-5; D uncertain. Trimming cost V 1 base and J 0 bases, with 10 bases left between them. The germline V gene has CDR1 SGHKS and CDR2 YYEKEE (reference sequence). The CDR3 sequence is 15 residues long. CDR3 nucleotide sequence: TGTGCCAGCAGCTTGTCGGGCACGTTGAACACTGAAGCTTTCTTT. Translated, it gives CASSLSGTLNTEAFF.

The gene calls are TRBV5-1 and TRBJ2-1, with 11 positions matching TRBD1. Germline trimming cut 3 bases from V and 4 bases from J; bases unmatched to any gene: 3. This CDR3 is 15 amino acids long. Germline CDR1 and CDR2: SGHRS and YFSETQ. CDR3 loop: CASSWGQGVYNEQFF. Written as DNA, the CDR3 is TGCGCCAGCAGCTGGGGACAGGGGGTTTACAATGAGCAGTTCTTC.

This chain links TRBV6-6 with TRBJ2-7; 9 positions agree with TRBD2. The germline V gene encodes CDR1 MNHNY and CDR2 SVGAGI (reference sequence). The V gene end was trimmed by 5 bases and the J gene end by 5 bases; junction bases not matched to a gene: 10. This CDR3 has 15 residues. In DNA, the CDR3 is TGTGCCAGCAGTCAGGGAATAGCGGGAGTAAACGAGCAGTACTTC. Protein product: CASSQGIAGVNEQYF.

By its share, this clone is medium-sized. This chain links TRBV5-1 with TRBJ1-3, with 9 nucleotides matching TRBD1. There are 15 residues in the CDR3. The J segment lost 4 bases and the V segment lost 4 bases, leaving 6 bases of the junction unmatched. Germline-derived CDR1 and CDR2 are SGHRS and YFSETQ. CDR3 in amino acids: CASSPTGGTGNTIYF. For the CDR3, the DNA is TGCGCCAGCAGCCCCACAGGGGGCACGGGAAACACCATATATTTT.

In this sample, this clone turned up once. This chain connects TRBV11-2 to TRBJ1-4; 10 nucleotides align to TRBD1. J lost 10 bases, V lost 5 bases, and 13 bases had no gene match. Germline V CDR1 and CDR2: SGHAT, FQNNGV. The CDR3 runs 16 residues. The CDR3 DNA follows: TGTGCCAGCAGCCTGTCAGGGGGACAGGGGAAGGCAAAACTGTTTTTT. Protein sequence: CASSLSGGQGKAKLFF.